This T cell receptor beta chain was sequenced in a study of T cell changes during pregnancy in multiple sclerosis. The CDR3 consists of 14 residues. The germline V gene encodes CDR1 SGHNT and CDR2 YENEEA. The ends lost 4 bases at V and 4 bases at J; junction bases unmatched: 7. Profiling relied on immunoSEQ multiplex PCR, and the TCRdb table lists in-frame clones only, not all of them. In the table there are around 33,000 clones, 87% of which are singletons. Here the sequenced sample was CD8+ T cells from peripheral blood mononuclear cells, taken before pregnancy. The gene calls are TRBV11-3 and TRBJ2-7, with TRBD1 matching 7 bases. The source of this sequence is a female donor with multiple sclerosis, enrolled in a pregnancy study. CDR3 region: CASSSRQGLYEQYF. CDR3 bases: TGTGCCAGCAGCTCTCGACAGGGCCTATACGAGCAGTACTTC.